A single T cell receptor (beta chain) is shown here with its context. This record comes from a study of blood T cell repertoires in COVID-19. With 5 bases removed from V and 5 bases from J, the gap between germline ends came to 15 bases. This CDR3 contains 14 residues. Per germline, CDR1 MDHEN and CDR2 SYDVKM. The table came from immunoSEQ multiplex PCR; TCRdb's copy has only in-frame clones and leaves some out. The sample has some 390,000 clones; about 88% are singletons. The specimen was peripheral blood. The genes are TRBV28 and TRBJ2-5; D is undetermined. The source of this sequence is a human donor in a cohort sampled during active COVID-19. CDR3 in amino acids: CASSPSSTRETQYF. CDR3 nucleotides: TGTGCCAGCAGTCCATCCAGTACCAGGGAGACCCAGTACTTC.